This T cell receptor beta chain came from a study of cytomegalovirus exposure and HLA in healthy donors. The wider study: HLA-typed donors were the source of 83 million or so unique TCRs, which an early data release held.

Regarding the study as a whole: An analysis done earlier found most TCR beta V segments productive about 87% or about 30% of the time.

This clone was seen a single time. Its antigen is unknown. Amplification used 60 Vbeta primers and 13 Jbeta primers. This table comes from immunoSEQ multiplex PCR, and its TCRdb copy is limited to in-frame clones, with some not included. Of approximately 190,000 clones listed, roughly 86% were seen once; the top ten hold roughly 3.2%. The CDR3 contains 13 residues. Trimming removed 10 bases from V and 3 bases from J, with 16 bases in between. Germline values: CDR1 MNHEY, CDR2 SVGAGI. The source of this sequence is a middle-aged man in good health and CMV-seropositive. Sample: PBMCs. The chain links TRBV6-5 to TRBJ2-7, with D possibly matching TRBD1 (5 bases). The CDR3 is CATKLDSNYEQYF. The CDR3 DNA sequence: TGTGCCACCAAACTTGACAGTAACTACGAGCAGTACTTC.